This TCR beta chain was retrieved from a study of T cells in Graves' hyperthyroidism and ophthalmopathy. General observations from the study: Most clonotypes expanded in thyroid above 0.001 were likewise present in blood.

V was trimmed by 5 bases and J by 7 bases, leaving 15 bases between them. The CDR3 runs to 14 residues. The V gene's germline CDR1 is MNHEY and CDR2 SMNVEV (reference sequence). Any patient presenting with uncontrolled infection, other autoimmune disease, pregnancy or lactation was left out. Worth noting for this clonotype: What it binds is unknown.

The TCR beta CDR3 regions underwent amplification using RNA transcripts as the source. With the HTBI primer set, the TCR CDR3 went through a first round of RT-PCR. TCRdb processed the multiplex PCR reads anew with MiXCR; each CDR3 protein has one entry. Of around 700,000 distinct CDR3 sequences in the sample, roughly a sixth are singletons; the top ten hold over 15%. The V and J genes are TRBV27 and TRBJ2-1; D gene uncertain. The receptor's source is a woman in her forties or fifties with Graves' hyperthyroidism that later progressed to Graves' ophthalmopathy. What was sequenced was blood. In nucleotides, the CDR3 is TGTGCCAGCAGTACCTACCAAAGTTTTAATGAGCAGTTCTTC. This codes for CASSTYQSFNEQFF.